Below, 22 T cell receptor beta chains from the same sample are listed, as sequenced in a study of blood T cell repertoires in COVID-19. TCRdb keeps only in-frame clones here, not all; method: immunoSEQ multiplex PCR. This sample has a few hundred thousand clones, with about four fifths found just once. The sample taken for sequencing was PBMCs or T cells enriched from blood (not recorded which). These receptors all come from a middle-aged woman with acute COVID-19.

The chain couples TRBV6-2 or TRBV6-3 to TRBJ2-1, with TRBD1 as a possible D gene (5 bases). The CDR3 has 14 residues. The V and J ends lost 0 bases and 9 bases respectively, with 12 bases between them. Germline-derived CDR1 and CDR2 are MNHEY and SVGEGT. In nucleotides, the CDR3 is TGTGCCAGCAGTTACTCGATTCAGGGCGGTGAGCAGTTCTTC. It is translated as CASSYSIQGGEQFF.

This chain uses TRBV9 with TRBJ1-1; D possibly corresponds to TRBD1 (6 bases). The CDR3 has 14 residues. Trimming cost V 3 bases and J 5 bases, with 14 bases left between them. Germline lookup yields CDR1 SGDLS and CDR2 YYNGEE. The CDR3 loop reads CASSADIQGTEAFF. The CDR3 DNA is TGTGCCAGCAGCGCAGACATTCAGGGGACTGAAGCTTTCTTT. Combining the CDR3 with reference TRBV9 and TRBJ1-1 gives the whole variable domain DSGVTQTPKHLITATGQRVTLRCSPRSGDLSVYWYQQSLDQGLQFLIQYYNGEERAKGNILERFSAQQFPDLHSELNLSSLELGDSALYFCASSADIQGTEAFFGQGTRLTVV.

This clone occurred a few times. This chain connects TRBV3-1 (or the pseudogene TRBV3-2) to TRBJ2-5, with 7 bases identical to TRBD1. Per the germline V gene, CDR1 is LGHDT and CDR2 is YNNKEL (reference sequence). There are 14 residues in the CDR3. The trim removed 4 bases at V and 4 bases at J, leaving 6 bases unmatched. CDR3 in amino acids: CASSLNRGRETQYF. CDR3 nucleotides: TGTGCCAGCAGCCTAAACAGGGGAAGAGAGACCCAGTACTTC.

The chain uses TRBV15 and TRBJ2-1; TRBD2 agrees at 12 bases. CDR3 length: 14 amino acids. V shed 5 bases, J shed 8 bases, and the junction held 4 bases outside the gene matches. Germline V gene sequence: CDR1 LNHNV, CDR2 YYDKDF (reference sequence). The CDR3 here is CATSGLAGSYEQFF. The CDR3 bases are TGTGCCACCAGCGGACTAGCGGGGTCGTATGAGCAGTTCTTC.

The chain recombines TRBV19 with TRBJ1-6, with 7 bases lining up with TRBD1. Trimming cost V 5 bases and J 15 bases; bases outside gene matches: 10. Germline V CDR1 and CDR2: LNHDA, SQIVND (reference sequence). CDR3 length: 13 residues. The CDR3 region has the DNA TGTGCCAGTAGTCTTGAGACAGGGCAGTACCTCCACTTT. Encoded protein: CASSLETGQYLHF.

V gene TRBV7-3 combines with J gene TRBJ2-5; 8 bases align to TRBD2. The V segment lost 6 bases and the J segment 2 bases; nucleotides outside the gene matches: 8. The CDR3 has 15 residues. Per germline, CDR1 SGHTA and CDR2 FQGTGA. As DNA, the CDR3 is TGTGCCAGCAGTTCCACAGCGGGGGCACAAGAGACCCAGTACTTC. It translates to CASSSTAGAQETQYF.

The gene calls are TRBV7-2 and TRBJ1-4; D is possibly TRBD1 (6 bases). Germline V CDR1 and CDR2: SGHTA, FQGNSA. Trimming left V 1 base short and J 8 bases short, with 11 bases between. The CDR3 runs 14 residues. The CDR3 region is CASSLVVRGEKLFF. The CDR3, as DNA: TGTGCCAGCAGCTTAGTCGTGAGGGGGGAAAAACTGTTTTTT.

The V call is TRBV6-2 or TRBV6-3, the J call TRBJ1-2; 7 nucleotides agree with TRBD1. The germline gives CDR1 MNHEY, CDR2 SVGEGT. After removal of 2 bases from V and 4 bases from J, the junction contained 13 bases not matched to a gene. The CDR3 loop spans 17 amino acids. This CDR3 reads CASSYRAGGDSSYGYTF. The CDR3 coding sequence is TGTGCCAGCAGTTACAGGGCAGGGGGAGATTCTTCCTATGGCTACACCTTC.

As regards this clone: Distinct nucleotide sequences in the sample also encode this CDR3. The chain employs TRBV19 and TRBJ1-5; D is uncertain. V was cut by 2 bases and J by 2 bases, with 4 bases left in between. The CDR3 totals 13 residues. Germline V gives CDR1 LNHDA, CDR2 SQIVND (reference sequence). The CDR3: CASSIRGNQPQHF. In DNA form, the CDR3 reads TGTGCCAGTAGTATACGAGGCAATCAGCCCCAGCATTTT.

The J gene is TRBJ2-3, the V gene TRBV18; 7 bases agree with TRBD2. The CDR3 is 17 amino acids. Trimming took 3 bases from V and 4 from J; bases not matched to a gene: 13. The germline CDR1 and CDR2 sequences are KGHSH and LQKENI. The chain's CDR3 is CASSPGDYWVGSDTQYF. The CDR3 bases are TGTGCCAGCTCACCGGGGGACTATTGGGTCGGGTCAGATACGCAGTATTTT.

CDR3 sequence reads: CSAGGGQDYGYTF. The DNA for the CDR3 is TGCAGCGCGGGTGGGGGACAGGACTATGGCTACACCTTC. V is TRBV29-1 and J is TRBJ1-2; 8 nucleotides agree with TRBD1. Germline V gene sequence: CDR1 SQVTM, CDR2 ANQGSEA. This CDR3 region has 13 residues. Trimming at V came to 7 bases and at J to 3 bases, leaving 7 bases not matched to a gene.

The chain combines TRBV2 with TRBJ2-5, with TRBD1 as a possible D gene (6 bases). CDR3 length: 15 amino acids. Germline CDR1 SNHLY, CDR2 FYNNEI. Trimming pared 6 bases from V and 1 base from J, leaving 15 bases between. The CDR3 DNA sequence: TGTGCCAGCAGGTATCAGGGGAAGTTCCAAGAGACCCAGTACTTC. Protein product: CASRYQGKFQETQYF.

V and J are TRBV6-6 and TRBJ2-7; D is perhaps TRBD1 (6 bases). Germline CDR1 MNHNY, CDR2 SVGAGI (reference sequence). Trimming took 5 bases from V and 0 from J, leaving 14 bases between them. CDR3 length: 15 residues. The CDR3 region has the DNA TGTGCCAGCAGTGACAGGATGGGGTCCTCCTACGAGCAGTACTTC. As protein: CASSDRMGSSYEQYF.

CDR3 sequence (DNA): TGTGCCAGTAGTATAGCAGGGGATGGCTACACCTTC. This translates into CASSIAGDGYTF. The gene calls are TRBV19 and TRBJ1-2, with a tentative D call TRBD1 (6 bases). The ends were cut back, 1 base at V and 6 bases at J, with 6 bases in the middle. The CDR3 length is 12 residues. The germline gives CDR1 LNHDA, CDR2 SQIVND (reference sequence). Full variable domain (outside the CDR3, taken from reference TRBV19 and TRBJ1-2): DGGITQSPKYLFRKEGQNVTLSCEQNLNHDAMYWYRQDPGQGLRLIYYSQIVNDFQKGDIAEGYSVSREKKESFPLTVTSAQKNPTAFYLCASSIAGDGYTFGSGTRLTVV.

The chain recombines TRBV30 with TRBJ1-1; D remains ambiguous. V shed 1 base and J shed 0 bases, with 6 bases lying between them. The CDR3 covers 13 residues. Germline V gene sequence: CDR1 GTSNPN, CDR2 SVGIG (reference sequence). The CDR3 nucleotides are TGTGCCTGGAGTGGAGACATGAACACTGAAGCTTTCTTT. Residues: CAWSGDMNTEAFF.

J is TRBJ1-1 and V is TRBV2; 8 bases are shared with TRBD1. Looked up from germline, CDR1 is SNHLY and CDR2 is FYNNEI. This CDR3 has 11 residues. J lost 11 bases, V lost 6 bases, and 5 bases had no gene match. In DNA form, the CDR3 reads TGTGCCAGCAGGCAGGGGGCGGCTGCTTTCTTT. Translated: CASRQGAAAFF. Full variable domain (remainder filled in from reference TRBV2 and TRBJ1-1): EPEVTQTPSHQVTQMGQEVILRCVPISNHLYFYWYRQILGQKVEFLVSFYNNEISEKSEIFDDQFSVERPDGSNFTLKIRSTKLEDSAMYFCASRQGAAAFFGQGTRLTVV.

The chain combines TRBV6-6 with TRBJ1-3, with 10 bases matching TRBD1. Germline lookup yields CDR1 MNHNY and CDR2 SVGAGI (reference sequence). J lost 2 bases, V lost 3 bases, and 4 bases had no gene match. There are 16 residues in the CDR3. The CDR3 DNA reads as TGTGCCAGCAGTTATCGGACAGGGGGGACTGGAAACACCATATATTTT. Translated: CASSYRTGGTGNTIYF.

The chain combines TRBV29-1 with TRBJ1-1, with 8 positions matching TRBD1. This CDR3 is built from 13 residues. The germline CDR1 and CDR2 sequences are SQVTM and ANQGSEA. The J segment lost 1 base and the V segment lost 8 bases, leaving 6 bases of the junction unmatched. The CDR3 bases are TGCAGCTCAAGGACAGGGAGGAACACTGAAGCTTTCTTT. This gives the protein CSSRTGRNTEAFF.

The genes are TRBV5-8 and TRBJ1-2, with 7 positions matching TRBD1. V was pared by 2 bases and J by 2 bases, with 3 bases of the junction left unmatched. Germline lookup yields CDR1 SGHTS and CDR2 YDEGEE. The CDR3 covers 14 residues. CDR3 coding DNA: TGTGCCAGCAGCTTCCGGGACAGAAACTATGGCTACACCTTC. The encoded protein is CASSFRDRNYGYTF.

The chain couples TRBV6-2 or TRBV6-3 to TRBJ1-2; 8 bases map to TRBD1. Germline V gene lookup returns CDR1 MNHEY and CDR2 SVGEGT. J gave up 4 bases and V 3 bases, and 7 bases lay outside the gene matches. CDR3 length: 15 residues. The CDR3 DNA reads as TGTGCCAGCAGTTATCCAGGGGGCCCCCTCTATGGCTACACCTTC. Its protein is CASSYPGGPLYGYTF.

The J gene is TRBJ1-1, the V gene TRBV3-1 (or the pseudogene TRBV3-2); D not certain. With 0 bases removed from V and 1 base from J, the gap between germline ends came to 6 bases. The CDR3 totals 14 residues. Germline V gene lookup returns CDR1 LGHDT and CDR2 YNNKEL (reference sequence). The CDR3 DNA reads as TGTGCCAGCAGCCAAGATCGACAGAACACTGAAGCTTTCTTT. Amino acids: CASSQDRQNTEAFF.

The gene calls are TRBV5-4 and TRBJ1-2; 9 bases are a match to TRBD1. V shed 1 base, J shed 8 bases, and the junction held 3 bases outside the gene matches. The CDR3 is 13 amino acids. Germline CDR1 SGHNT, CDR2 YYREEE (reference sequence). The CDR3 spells CASSLNRGHGYTF. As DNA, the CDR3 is TGTGCCAGCAGCTTGAACAGGGGGCACGGCTACACCTTC.